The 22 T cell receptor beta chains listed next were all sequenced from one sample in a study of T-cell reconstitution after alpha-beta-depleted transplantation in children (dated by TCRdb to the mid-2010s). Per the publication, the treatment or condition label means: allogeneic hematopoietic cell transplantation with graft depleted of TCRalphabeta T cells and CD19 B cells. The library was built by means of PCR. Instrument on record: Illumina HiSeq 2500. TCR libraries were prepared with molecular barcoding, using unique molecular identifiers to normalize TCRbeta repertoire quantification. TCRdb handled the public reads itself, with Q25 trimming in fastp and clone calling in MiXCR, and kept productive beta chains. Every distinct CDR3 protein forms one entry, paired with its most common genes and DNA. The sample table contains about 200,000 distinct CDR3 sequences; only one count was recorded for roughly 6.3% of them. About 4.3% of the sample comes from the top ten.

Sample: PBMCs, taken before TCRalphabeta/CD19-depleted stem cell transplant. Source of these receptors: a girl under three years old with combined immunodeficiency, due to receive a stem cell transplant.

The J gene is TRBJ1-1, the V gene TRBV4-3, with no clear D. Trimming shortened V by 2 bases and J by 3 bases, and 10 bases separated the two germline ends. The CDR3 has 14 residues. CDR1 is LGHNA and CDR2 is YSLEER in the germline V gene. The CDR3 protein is CASSQSVGDTEAFF. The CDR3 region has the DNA TGCGCCAGCAGCCAATCAGTTGGGGACACTGAAGCTTTCTTT.

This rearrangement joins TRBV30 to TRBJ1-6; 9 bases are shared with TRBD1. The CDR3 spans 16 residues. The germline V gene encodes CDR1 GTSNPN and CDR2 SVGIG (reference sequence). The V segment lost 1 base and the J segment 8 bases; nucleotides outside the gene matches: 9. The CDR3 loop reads CAWSGDRAAFDSPLHF. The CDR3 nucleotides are TGTGCCTGGAGTGGGGACAGGGCGGCCTTCGATTCACCCCTCCACTTT.

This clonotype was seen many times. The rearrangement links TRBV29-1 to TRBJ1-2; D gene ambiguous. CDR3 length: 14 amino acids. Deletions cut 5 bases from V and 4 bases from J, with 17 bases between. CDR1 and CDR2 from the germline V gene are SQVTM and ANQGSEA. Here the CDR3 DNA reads TGCAGCGTTCCAGGTAGCGTTTTGGGCTATGGCTACACCTTC. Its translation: CSVPGSVLGYGYTF. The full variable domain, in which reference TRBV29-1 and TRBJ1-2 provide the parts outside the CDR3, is SAVISQKPSRDICQRGTSLTIQCQVDSQVTMMFWYRQQPGQSLTLIATANQGSEATYESGFVIDKFPISRPNLTFSTLTVSNMSPEDSSIYLCSVPGSVLGYGYTFGSGTRLTVV.

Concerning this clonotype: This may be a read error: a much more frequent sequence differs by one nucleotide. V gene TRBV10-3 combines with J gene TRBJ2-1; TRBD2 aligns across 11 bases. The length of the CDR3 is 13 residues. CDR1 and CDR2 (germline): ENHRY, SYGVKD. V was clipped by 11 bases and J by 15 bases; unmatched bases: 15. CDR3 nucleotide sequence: TGTGCCTCCTGGGCACTAGCGGGAGTTCCGATGTTCTTC. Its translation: CASWALAGVPMFF.

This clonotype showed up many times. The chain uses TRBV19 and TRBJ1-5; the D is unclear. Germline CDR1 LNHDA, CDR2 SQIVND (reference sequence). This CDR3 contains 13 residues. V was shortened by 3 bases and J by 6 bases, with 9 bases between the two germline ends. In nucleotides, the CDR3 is TGTGCCAGTAGTATCAAAGTTTTTCAGCCCCAGCATTTT. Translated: CASSIKVFQPQHF.

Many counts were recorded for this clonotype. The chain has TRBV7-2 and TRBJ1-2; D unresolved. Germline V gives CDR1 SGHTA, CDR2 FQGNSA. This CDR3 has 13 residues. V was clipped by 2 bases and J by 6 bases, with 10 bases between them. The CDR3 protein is CASSLTERDGYTF. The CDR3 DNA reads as TGTGCCAGCAGCTTAACCGAAAGGGATGGCTACACCTTC. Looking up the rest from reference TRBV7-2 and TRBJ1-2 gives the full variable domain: GAGVSQSPSNKVTEKGKDVELRCDPISGHTALYWYRQSLGQGLEFLIYFQGNSAPDKSGLPSDRFSAERTGGSVSTLTIQRTQQEDSAVYLCASSLTERDGYTFGSGTRLTVV.

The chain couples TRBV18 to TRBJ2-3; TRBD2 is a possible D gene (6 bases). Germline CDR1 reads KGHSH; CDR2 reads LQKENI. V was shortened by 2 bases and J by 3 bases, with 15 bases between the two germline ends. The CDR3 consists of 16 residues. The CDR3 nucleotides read TGTGCCAGCTCACCAACCGGGACTCCACTTACAGATACGCAGTATTTT. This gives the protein CASSPTGTPLTDTQYF.

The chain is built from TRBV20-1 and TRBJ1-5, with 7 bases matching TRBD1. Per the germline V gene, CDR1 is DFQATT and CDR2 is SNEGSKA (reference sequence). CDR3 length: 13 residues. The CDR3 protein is CCSRLDRDQPQHF. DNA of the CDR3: TGCTGCTCCAGACTAGACAGGGATCAGCCCCAGCATTTT.

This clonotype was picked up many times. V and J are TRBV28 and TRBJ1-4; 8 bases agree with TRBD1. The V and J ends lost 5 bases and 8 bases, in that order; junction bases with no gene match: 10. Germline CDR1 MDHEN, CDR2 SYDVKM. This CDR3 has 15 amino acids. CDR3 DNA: TGTGCCAGCAGTAACTTGACAGGGGCGGTGGAAAAACTGTTTTTT. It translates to CASSNLTGAVEKLFF.

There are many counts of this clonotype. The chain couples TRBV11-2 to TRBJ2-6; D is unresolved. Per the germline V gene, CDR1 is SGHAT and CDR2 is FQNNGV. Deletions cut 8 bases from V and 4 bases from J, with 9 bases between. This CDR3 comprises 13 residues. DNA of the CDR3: TGTGCCAGCCGAATATTGGGGGCCAACGTCCTGACTTTC. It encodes CASRILGANVLTF.

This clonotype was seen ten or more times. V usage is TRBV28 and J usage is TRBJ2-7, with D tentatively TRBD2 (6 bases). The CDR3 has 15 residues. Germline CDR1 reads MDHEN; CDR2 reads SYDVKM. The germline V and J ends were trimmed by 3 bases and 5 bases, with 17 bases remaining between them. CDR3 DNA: TGTGCCAGCAGTTTGGCGGACTACCTCCCGGACGAGCAGTACTTC. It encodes CASSLADYLPDEQYF.

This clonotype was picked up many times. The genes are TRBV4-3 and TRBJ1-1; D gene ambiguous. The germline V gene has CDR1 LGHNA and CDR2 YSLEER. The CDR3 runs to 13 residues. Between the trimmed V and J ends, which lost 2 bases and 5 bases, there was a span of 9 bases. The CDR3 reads CASSQSGGTEAFF. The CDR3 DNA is TGCGCCAGCAGCCAATCAGGTGGGACTGAAGCTTTCTTT.

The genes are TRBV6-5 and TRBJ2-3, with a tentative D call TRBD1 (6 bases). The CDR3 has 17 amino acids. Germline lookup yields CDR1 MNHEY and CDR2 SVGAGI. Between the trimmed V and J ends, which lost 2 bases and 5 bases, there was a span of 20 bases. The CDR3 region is CASSYRAGVRTGDTQYF. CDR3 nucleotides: TGTGCCAGCAGTTACCGAGCAGGGGTGCGCACAGGAGATACGCAGTATTTT.

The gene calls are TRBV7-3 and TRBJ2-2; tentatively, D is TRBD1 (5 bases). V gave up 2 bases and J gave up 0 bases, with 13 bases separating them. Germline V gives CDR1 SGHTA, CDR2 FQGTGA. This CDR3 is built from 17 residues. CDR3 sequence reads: CASSLGAQDANTGELFF. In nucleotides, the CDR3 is TGTGCCAGCAGCTTAGGGGCCCAGGACGCGAACACCGGGGAGCTGTTTTTT.

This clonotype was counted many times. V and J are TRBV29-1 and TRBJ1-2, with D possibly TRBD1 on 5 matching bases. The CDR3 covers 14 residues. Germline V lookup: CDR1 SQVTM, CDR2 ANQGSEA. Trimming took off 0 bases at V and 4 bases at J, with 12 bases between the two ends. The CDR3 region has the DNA TGCAGCGTTGAAGATCGGGGCAGAACCTATGGCTACACCTTC. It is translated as CSVEDRGRTYGYTF.

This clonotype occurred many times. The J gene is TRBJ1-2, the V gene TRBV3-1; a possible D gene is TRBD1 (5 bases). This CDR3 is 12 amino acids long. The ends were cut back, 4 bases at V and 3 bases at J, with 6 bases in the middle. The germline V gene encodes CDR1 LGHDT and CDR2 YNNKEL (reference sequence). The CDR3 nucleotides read TGTGCCAGCAGCCGGGGCTACTATGGCTACACCTTC. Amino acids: CASSRGYYGYTF. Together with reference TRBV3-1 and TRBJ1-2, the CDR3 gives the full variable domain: DTAVSQTPKYLVTQMGNDKSIKCEQNLGHDTMYWYKQDSKKFLKIMFSYNNKELIINETVPNRFSPKSPDKAHLNLHINSLELGDSAVYFCASSRGYYGYTFGSGTRLTVV.

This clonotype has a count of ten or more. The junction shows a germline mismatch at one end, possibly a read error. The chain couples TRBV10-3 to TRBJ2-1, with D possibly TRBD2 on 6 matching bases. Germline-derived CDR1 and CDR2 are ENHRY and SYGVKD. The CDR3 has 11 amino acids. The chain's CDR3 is CAISEGDSSYF. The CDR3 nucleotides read TGTGCCATCAGTGAAGGGGACTCTAGTTACTTC.

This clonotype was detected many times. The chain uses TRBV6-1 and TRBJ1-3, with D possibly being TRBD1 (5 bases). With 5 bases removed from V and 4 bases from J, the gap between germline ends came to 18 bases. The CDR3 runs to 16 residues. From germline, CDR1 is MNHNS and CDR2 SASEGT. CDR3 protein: CASSPIAGTPGNTIYF. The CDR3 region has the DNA TGTGCCAGCAGTCCAATCGCCGGGACCCCCGGAAACACCATATATTTT.

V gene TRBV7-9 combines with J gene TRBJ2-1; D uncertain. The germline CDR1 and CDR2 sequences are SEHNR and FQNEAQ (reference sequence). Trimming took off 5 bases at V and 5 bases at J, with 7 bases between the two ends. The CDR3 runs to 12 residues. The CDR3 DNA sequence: TGTGCCAGCAGCCGGCCGAACAATGAGCAGTTCTTC. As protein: CASSRPNNEQFF.

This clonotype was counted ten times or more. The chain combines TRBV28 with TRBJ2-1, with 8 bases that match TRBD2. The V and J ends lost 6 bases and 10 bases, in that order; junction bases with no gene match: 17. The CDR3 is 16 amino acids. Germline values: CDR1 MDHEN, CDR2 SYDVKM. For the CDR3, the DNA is TGTGCCAGCAGCCCCTCCACCGGGACTAGGACCCGCGAGCAGTTCTTC. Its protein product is CASSPSTGTRTREQFF.

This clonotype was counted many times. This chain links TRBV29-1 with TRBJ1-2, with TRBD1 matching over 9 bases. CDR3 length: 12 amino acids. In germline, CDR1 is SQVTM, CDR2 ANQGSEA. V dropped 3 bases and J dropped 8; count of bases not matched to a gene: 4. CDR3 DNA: TGCAGCGTTGACCGGACAGGGGAAGGCTACACCTTC. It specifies CSVDRTGEGYTF.

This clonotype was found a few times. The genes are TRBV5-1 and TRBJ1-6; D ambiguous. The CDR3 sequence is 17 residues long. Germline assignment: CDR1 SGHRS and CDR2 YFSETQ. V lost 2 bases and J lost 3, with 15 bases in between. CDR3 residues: CASSFTWPPFYNSPLHF. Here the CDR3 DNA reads TGCGCCAGCAGCTTCACTTGGCCACCCTTCTATAATTCACCCCTCCACTTT. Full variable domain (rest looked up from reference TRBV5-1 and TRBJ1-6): KAGVTQTPRYLIKTRGQQVTLSCSPISGHRSVSWYQQTPGQGLQFLFEYFSETQRNKGNFPGRFSGRQFSNSRSEMNVSTLELGDSALYLCASSFTWPPFYNSPLHFGNGTRLTVT.